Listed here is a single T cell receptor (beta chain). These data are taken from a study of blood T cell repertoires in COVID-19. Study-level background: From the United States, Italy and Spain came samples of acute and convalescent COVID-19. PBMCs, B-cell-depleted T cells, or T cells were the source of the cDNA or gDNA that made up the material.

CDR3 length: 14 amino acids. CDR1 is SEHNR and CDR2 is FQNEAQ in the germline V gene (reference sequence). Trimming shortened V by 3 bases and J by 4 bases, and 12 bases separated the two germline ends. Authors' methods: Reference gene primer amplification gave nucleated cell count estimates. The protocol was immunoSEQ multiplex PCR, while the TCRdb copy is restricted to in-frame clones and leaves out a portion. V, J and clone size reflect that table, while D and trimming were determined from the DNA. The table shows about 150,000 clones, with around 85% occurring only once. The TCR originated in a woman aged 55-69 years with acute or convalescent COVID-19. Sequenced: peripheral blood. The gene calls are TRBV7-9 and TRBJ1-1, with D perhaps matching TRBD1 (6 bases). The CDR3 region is CASSFRGGGTEAFF. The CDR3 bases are TGTGCCAGCAGCTTTAGAGGGGGGGGCACTGAAGCTTTCTTT.